The source of this T cell receptor (beta chain) is a study of response to subunit inactivated influenza vaccine. The junction had 8 bases not matched to a gene; V was cut back by 4 bases and J by 6 bases. Germline V gene lookup returns CDR1 ENHRY and CDR2 SYGVKD. This CDR3 is 15 amino acids long. Study-wide results and limits: Researchers suggested that each seasonal influenza vaccination recruits few new T cells.

TCRdb analysed the RT-PCR reads with MiXCR anew, one entry per CDR3 protein. The table records fewer than 550,000 distinct CDR3 sequences, less than 30% of them present only once. In its sample, this clonotype was seen many times. Antigen unknown. This sequence joins TRBV10-3 and TRBJ2-1; 8 positions match TRBD1. The clonotype originates from a man aged 50-60 years who received an inactivated influenza vaccine. Sequencing used CD4+ T cells sorted from PBMCs, obtained 5 days after vaccination. The CDR3 region is CAISGTGRMSNEQFF. As DNA, the CDR3 is TGTGCCATCAGTGGGACAGGGCGAATGTCCAATGAGCAGTTCTTC.